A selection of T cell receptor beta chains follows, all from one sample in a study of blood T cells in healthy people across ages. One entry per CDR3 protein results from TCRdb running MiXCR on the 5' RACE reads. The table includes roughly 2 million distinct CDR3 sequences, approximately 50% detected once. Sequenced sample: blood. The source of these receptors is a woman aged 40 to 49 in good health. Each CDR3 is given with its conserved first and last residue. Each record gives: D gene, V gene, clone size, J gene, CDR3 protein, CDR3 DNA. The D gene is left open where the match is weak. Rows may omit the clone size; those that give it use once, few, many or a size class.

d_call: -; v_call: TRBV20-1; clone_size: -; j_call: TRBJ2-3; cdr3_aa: CSAWGLEEDTQYF; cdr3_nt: TGCAGTGCTTGGGGACTGGAGGAAGATACGCAGTATTTT
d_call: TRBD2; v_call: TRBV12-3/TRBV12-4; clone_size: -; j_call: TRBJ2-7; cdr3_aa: CAISTGGAGYEQYF; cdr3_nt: TGTGCCATATCGACGGGGGGAGCCGGCTACGAGCAGTACTTC
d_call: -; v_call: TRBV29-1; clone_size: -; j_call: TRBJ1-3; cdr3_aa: CSVGTYGNTIYF; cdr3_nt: TGCAGCGTGGGGACCTATGGAAACACCATATATTTT
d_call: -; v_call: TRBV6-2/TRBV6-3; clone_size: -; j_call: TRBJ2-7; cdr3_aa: CASSYSAGRSSYEQYF; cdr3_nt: TGTGCCAGCAGTTACTCGGCGGGGCGGAGCTCCTACGAGCAGTACTTC
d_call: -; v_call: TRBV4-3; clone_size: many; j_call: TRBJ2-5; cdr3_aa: CASSQTGNQETQYF; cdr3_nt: TGCGCCAGCAGCCAAACAGGGAACCAAGAGACCCAGTACTTC
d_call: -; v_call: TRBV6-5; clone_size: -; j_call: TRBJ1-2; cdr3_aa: CASSYSSSAGYGYTF; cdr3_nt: TGTGCCAGCAGTTACTCGTCTAGTGCGGGGTATGGCTACACCTTC
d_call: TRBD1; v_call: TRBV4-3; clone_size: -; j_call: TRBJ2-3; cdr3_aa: CASSRGTTTGDFTDTQYF; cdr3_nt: TGCGCCAGCAGCCGAGGAACGACGACAGGGGACTTCACAGATACGCAGTATTTT
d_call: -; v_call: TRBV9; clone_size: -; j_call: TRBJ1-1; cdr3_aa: CASSVSYRTEAFF; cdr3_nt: TGTGCCAGCAGCGTTTCGTACAGGACTGAAGCTTTCTTT
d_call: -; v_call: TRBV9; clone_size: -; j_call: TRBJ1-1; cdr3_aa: CASSVGSGTNEAFF; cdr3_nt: TGTGCCAGCAGCGTAGGCTCTGGGACCAATGAAGCTTTCTTT
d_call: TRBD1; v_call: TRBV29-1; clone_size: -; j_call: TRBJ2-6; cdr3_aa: CSCRGPGANILTF; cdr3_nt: TGCAGCTGCAGGGGGCCTGGGGCCAACATCCTGACTTTC